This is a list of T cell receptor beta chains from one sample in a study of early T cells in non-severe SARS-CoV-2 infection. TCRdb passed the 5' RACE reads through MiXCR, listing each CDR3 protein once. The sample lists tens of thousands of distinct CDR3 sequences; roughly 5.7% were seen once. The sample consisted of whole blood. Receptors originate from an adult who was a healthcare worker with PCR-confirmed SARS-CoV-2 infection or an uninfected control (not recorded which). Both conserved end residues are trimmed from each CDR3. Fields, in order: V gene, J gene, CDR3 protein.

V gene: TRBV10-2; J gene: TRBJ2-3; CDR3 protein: ASSPARLAGGPSDTQY
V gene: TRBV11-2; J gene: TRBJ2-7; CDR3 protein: ASRLTGTGIHEQY
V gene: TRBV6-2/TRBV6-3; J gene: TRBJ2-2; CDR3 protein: ASSYSISPESPGQDTGELF
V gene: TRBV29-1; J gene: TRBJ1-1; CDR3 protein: SVIRGTGTEAF
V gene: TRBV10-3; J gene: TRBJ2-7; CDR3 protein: AIRSGEGAGEQY
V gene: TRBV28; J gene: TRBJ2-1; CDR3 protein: ASKAGGSYNEQF
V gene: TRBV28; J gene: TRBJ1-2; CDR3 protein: ASSLTGDGYT
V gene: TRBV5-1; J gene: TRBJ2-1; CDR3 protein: ASSSTSGSRNEQF
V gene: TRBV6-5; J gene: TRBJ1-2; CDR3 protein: ASRPAGTQFMYGYT
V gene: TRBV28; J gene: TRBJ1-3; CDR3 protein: ASSFQGGTGNTIY
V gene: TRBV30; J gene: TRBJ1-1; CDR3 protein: AWSNRGNTEAF
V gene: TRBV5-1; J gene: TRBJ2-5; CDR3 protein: ASSLSGGVGTQETQY
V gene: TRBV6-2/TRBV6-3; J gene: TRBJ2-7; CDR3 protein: ASSRDSSYKQY
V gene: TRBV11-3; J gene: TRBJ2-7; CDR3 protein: ASTMDRGEGEQY
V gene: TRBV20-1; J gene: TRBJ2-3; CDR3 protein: SARKSYRGDTQY